Sequencing of this T cell receptor (beta chain) was carried out in a study of blood T cell repertoires in COVID-19 (dated by TCRdb to 2020 to 2021). A note on the overall study: Samples from collaborators originated in the United States, Italy and Spain and spanned both the acute and convalescent phases of COVID-19. Subjects who had been exposed to COVID-19, were actively infected with it, or had recovered from it provided the deeply sampled blood TCRbeta repertoires that made up the dataset. The sample metadata nearly always contained a de-identified subject ID, COVID-19 status, age in years and sex. The material from the prospective study consisted of cDNA or gDNA derived from T cells, B-cell-depleted T cells, or PBMCs. A freely available public database, intended as a resource for researchers studying the immune response to SARS-CoV-2, is where the repertoires were released. Where HLA class I and class II types were available, the types were taken from metadata supplied by the sample provider, not from assay-based typing. The samples were drawn from the first 160 participants of the ongoing ImmuneRACE study and from 1,254 subjects provided by 6 global collaborators. What the research found in general, with its limitations: The quantity of clinical and demographic metadata differed by source and by participant and was supplied without curation.

Counted from cysteine to phenylalanine, this CDR3 has 16 amino acids. Only the CDR3 part of the read is kept: 48 bases, read in frame from the first base. As to this clone: Its antigen is currently not known. Base qualities are not at hand, and no much larger clone is one base apart.

One collaborating source in Seattle enrolled patients during active infection and followed them longitudinally through the course of disease. Collaborating institutions collected whole blood in K2EDTA tubes following their own protocols. For TCRbeta analysis, collaborators shipped samples in one of three forms: frozen whole blood, isolated PBMCs, or DNA extracted from either of those sample types. TCRbeta CDR3 regions were amplified from genomic DNA by means of the immunoSEQ Assay, a bias-controlled multiplex PCR. Turning to the authors' computational methods: Nucleated cell counts per sample were estimated from amplification of reference gene primers within the assay. To quantify the absolute abundance of each unique TCRbeta CDR3 rearrangement, sequence reads were collapsed and filtered. For each sample, productive Simpson clonality was calculated by taking the square root of Simpson's diversity index across productive rearrangements. This is the immuneACCESS table as TCRdb keeps it, with only in-frame sequences that have V and J called. A part of the clones is gone; compared with another copy, unresolved V genes explain less than half, and the rest is unexplained. V and J calls plus clone size are reproduced from that table; the DNA served to infer D and trimming. The sample profile shows roughly 100,000 clones; about nine tenths of them were found once. More than 1.5% of the sample comes from the top ten.

The chain joins TRBV1 to TRBJ1-3. TRBV1 is flagged as a pseudogene. Sequenced input: peripheral blood. The TCR comes from a woman between 45 and 60 years old with COVID-19, enrolled during active disease. The DNA sequence is TGCACCAGCAGCCTCGAGGAGCTCTTCTCTGGAAACACCATATATTTT. Translated, it reads CTSSLEELFSGNTIYF.